A single T cell receptor beta chain is shown here with its context. V dropped 2 bases and J dropped 8; count of bases not matched to a gene: 8. The CDR3 runs 15 residues. The germline V gene encodes CDR1 MDHEN and CDR2 SYDVKM. The source of the sample is a study of cytomegalovirus exposure and HLA in healthy donors. PCR used 60 Vbeta primers and 13 Jbeta primers. Generated by immunoSEQ multiplex PCR, the TCRdb table keeps only in-frame clones and is missing some. This sample has under 130,000 clones, with roughly 85% found just once. The chain employs TRBV28 and TRBJ1-4; TRBD1 matches 7 bases. The clonotype originates from a woman aged 40 to 49 in good health and CMV-seronegative. Sequenced sample: PBMCs. The CDR3 region is CASSLEGGAEEKLFF. Written as DNA, the CDR3 is TGTGCCAGCAGTTTAGAAGGGGGCGCGGAGGAAAAACTGTTTTTT.